The present T cell receptor (beta chain) was sequenced within a study of post-analysis software for immune sequencing data. General study points: TRBV5-6, TRBV5-1 and TRBV20-1 belonged to a set of about 5 TRBV segments that were more frequent in patients than controls.

Tagging with unique molecular identifiers was a feature of the TCR beta cDNA libraries. The source material, about 0.9 to 11 million T cells, gave rise to roughly 0.5 million cDNA molecules. TCRdb re-derived calls from the PCR reads in MiXCR, one entry per CDR3 protein. The sample records about 820,000 distinct CDR3 sequences, approximately 53% being singletons. This clonotype was counted between two and nine times. Its antigen is still unknown. Germline CDR1 and CDR2: SGDLS and YYNGEE. The CDR3 spans 13 residues. V lost 3 bases, J lost 7 bases, and 13 bases lay in between. This chain links TRBV9 with TRBJ1-2; a possible D gene is TRBD1 (5 bases). This clonotype was obtained from a girl between 10 and 17 years old with multiple sclerosis. Sequenced input: blood. The CDR3, as DNA: TGTGCCAGCAGCGGAGGGACCTTAGGTGGCTACACCTTC. As protein: CASSGGTLGGYTF.